The rows below give T cell receptor beta chains drawn from one sample of a study of blood T cell repertoires in COVID-19. TCRdb keeps only in-frame clones here, not all; method: immunoSEQ multiplex PCR. This table has hundreds of thousands of clones, 88% appearing once. The sample consisted of PBMCs or T cells enriched from blood (not recorded which). All receptors come from a woman aged 18-29 years who had been exposed to COVID-19. Both conserved end residues are part of each CDR3. A D gene is named only where the DNA matches it firmly. Not all rows give a size; the values are once, few, many and, for expanded clones, a class.

size	length	D	V	J	CDR3	DNA
once	16	TRBD1	TRBV6-2/TRBV6-3	TRBJ1-5	CASSPAGTGGNQPQHF	TGTGCCAGCAGCCCTGCCGGGACAGGCGGTAATCAGCCCCAGCATTTT
-	17	TRBD2	TRBV18	TRBJ2-2	CASSPTTSGSFDGELFF	TGTGCCAGCTCACCAACTACTAGCGGGAGCTTTGACGGGGAGCTGTTTTTT
-	15	TRBD2	TRBV18	TRBJ2-3	CASSPSGRYTDTQYF	TGTGCCAGCTCACCAAGCGGGAGGTACACAGATACGCAGTATTTT
-	12	-	TRBV12-3/TRBV12-4	TRBJ1-1	CASRIGGTEAFF	TGTGCCAGCAGGATAGGGGGTACTGAAGCTTTCTTT
few	17	-	TRBV4-1	TRBJ1-2	CASSQPTAGPSGYGYTF	TGCGCCAGCAGCCAACCTACGGCGGGGCCCTCGGGCTATGGCTACACCTTC
-	16	TRBD2	TRBV24-1	TRBJ2-5	CATSGSSGGPQETQYF	TGTGCCACCAGTGGTAGTAGCGGGGGACCTCAAGAGACCCAGTACTTC
-	14	-	TRBV18	TRBJ1-6	CASSPSSEGSPLHF	TGTGCCAGCTCGCCGTCCTCCGAGGGTTCACCCCTCCACTTT
-	16	TRBD2	TRBV5-4	TRBJ2-1	CASSLARASGGGEQFF	TGTGCCAGCAGCTTGGCGAGGGCTAGCGGGGGAGGCGAGCAGTTCTTC
-	14	-	TRBV9	TRBJ1-1	CASSVSDVGTEAFF	TGTGCCAGCAGCGTTTCCGACGTCGGGACTGAAGCTTTCTTT
-	15	-	TRBV3-1/TRBV3-2	TRBJ2-5	CASSHNSGIQETQYF	TGTGCCAGCAGCCATAATTCAGGAATTCAAGAGACCCAGTACTTC
-	15	-	TRBV7-9	TRBJ1-2	CASSPISIRGYGYTF	TGTGCCAGCAGCCCCATTTCTATCAGGGGCTATGGCTACACCTTC
-	11	TRBD2	TRBV20-1	TRBJ2-1	CSASPGGEQFF	TGCAGTGCTAGCCCGGGGGGTGAGCAGTTCTTC
-	17	TRBD2	TRBV6-1	TRBJ2-1	CASSEGRLAVSYNEQFF	TGTGCCAGCAGTGAAGGGCGCCTAGCGGTCTCCTACAATGAGCAGTTCTTC
-	12	-	TRBV3-1/TRBV3-2	TRBJ1-4	CASSQRGEKLFF	TGTGCCAGCAGCCAACGAGGGGAAAAACTGTTTTTT
-	15	TRBD1	TRBV6-5	TRBJ2-3	CASSPRQGFRDTQYF	TGTGCCAGCAGTCCGCGACAGGGGTTTAGAGATACGCAGTATTTT
-	17	-	TRBV19	TRBJ1-5	CASSPGTYVNSNQPQHF	TGTGCCAGTAGTCCCGGGACATACGTCAATAGCAATCAGCCCCAGCATTTT
few	12	-	TRBV9	TRBJ1-2	CASSSEGGGYTF	TGTGCCAGCAGTTCAGAGGGAGGTGGCTACACCTTC
-	13	-	TRBV5-4	TRBJ2-1	CASRYEAYNEQFF	TGTGCCAGCAGGTATGAGGCCTACAATGAGCAGTTCTTC
-	17	TRBD1	TRBV5-1	TRBJ1-3	CASSKGTGGPGGNTIYF	TGCGCCAGCAGCAAGGGGACAGGGGGACCCGGCGGCAACACCATATATTTT
once	18	TRBD2	TRBV28	TRBJ2-3	CASSYVSGNTLGADTQYF	TGTGCCAGCAGTTATGTTAGCGGGAACACCTTAGGGGCAGATACGCAGTATTTT
-	13	-	TRBV10-1	TRBJ2-5	CASSDAGFETQYF	TGCGCCAGCAGTGACGCAGGGTTCGAGACCCAGTACTTC
-	17	-	TRBV30	TRBJ1-5	CAWSVLTNGGVRQPQHF	TGTGCCTGGAGTGTACTTACAAACGGGGGGGTGAGACAGCCCCAGCATTTT
-	11	-	TRBV20-1	TRBJ1-1	CSAQRGREAFF	TGCAGTGCTCAAAGGGGCAGGGAAGCTTTCTTT
-	13	-	TRBV5-6	TRBJ1-2	CASGELLDYGYTF	TGTGCCAGCGGTGAGCTCCTGGACTATGGCTACACCTTC
-	14	-	TRBV6-1	TRBJ1-1	CASSELGMNTEAFF	TGTGCCAGCAGTGAACTTGGCATGAACACTGAAGCTTTCTTT
-	18	-	TRBV5-4	TRBJ2-6	CASSLEVFRGGGANVLTF	TGTGCCAGCAGCTTGGAGGTCTTCCGAGGGGGAGGGGCCAACGTCCTGACTTTC
once	13	-	TRBV4-3	TRBJ2-3	CASSQDGAQSQYF	TGCGCCAGCAGCCAAGATGGAGCCCAAAGTCAGTATTTT
-	16	-	TRBV7-9	TRBJ1-2	CASSPTRGPEGYGYTF	TGTGCCAGCAGCCCAACCCGAGGACCTGAGGGCTATGGCTACACCTTC
-	11	-	TRBV12-3/TRBV12-4	TRBJ2-5	CASSRLETQYF	TGTGCCAGCAGCAGATTAGAGACCCAGTACTTC
-	14	TRBD2	TRBV20-1	TRBJ2-7	CSASGGRLPYEQYF	TGCAGTGCTAGTGGCGGGAGGCTCCCCTACGAGCAGTACTTC
-	14	-	TRBV19	TRBJ2-7	CASSKGRVSYEQYF	TGTGCCAGTAGTAAGGGCAGGGTGTCCTACGAGCAGTACTTC
-	13	-	TRBV5-1	TRBJ1-2	CASSPLTENGYTF	TGCGCCAGCAGTCCTCTCACAGAAAATGGCTACACCTTC
-	15	-	TRBV7-2	TRBJ1-6	CASSTRQAFDSPLHF	TGTGCCAGCAGCACCCGACAGGCCTTTGATTCACCCCTCCACTTT
-	15	-	TRBV10-3	TRBJ2-5	CAISEYSPRLETQYF	TGTGCCATCAGTGAGTATTCACCGCGATTGGAGACCCAGTACTTC
once	13	-	TRBV28	TRBJ1-4	CASLWIRGEKLFF	TGTGCCAGCCTTTGGATCAGGGGTGAAAAACTGTTTTTT
few	14	-	TRBV7-2	TRBJ1-2	CASSPLSGVYGYTF	TGTGCCAGCAGCCCCCTTTCGGGGGTCTATGGCTACACCTTC
-	19	TRBD2	TRBV7-2	TRBJ2-5	CASSPRRGTSGGQGETQYF	TGTGCCAGCAGCCCCCGTCGGGGGACTAGCGGGGGGCAGGGGGAGACCCAGTACTTC
-	14	-	TRBV11-3	TRBJ2-2	CASSLVPGAGELFF	TGTGCCAGCAGCTTAGTCCCGGGAGCGGGGGAGCTGTTTTTT
-	16	-	TRBV24-1	TRBJ2-7	CATSDLGEKGTYEQYF	TGTGCCACCAGTGACCTTGGGGAGAAAGGTACCTACGAGCAGTACTTC
-	15	-	TRBV4-1	TRBJ2-7	CASSHPAGAHYEQYF	TGCGCCAGCAGCCACCCGGCGGGGGCCCACTACGAGCAGTACTTC
-	16	TRBD1	TRBV18	TRBJ1-4	CASSPRGDRVDEKLFF	TGTGCCAGCTCACCACGGGGCGACAGGGTTGATGAAAAACTGTTTTTT
-	12	TRBD1	TRBV6-5	TRBJ1-1	CASRATDRVAFF	TGTGCCAGCAGGGCTACGGACAGGGTGGCTTTCTTT
-	13	-	TRBV30	TRBJ2-3	CAWSRRPPDTQYF	TGTGCCTGGAGTAGGAGGCCGCCAGATACGCAGTATTTT
-	15	-	TRBV19	TRBJ1-3	CASSIGGGAGNTIYF	TGTGCCAGTAGTATTGGCGGCGGGGCTGGAAACACCATATATTTT
-	14	-	TRBV5-6	TRBJ2-5	CASSLYGGQETQYF	TGTGCCAGCAGCTTGTACGGGGGACAAGAGACCCAGTACTTC